This note documents a single T cell receptor beta chain sequence. These data originate in a study of blood T cell repertoires in COVID-19. Sequencing was performed with immunoSEQ multiplex PCR; in TCRdb, only in-frame clones are kept and a portion is missing. The table includes roughly 400,000 clones, just under 90% detected once. The CDR3 contains 13 residues. The V gene end was trimmed by 3 bases and the J gene end by 5 bases; junction bases not matched to a gene: 1. Looked up from germline, CDR1 is SNHLY and CDR2 is FYNNEI. The chain recombines TRBV2 with TRBJ2-3; the match to TRBD2 covers 8 bases. The TCR sequence derives from a woman in her 30s who had recovered from COVID-19. The sequenced sample consisted of PBMCs or T cells enriched from blood (not recorded which). The CDR3 spells CASSDLAGDTQYF. The CDR3 DNA is TGTGCCAGCAGTGACCTAGCGGGAGATACGCAGTATTTT.